Each of the 16 T cell receptor beta chains below was sequenced from the same sample in a study of Ad26.COV2.S vaccination and SARS-CoV-2 variants. Stated treatment: roughly 19 received Ad26.COV2.S at low or high dose, single or two shots; about 5 received placebo; per-sample allocation not given. Samples analyzed were those drawn on day 63 after the first vaccine or placebo injection. This table comes from immunoSEQ multiplex PCR, and its TCRdb copy is limited to in-frame clones, with some not included. The sample consists of about 330,000 clones, roughly 90% of them appearing once. The sample here was peripheral blood, taken in a trial of Ad26.COV2.S vaccine versus placebo. The receptors originated from a person between 18 and 65 years old who received the Ad26.COV2.S COVID-19 vaccine or a placebo.

The chain couples TRBV18 to TRBJ1-1; D gene uncertain. The CDR3 runs to 12 residues. V was trimmed by 1 base and J by 7 bases, leaving 7 bases between them. Germline V gene data show CDR1 as KGHSH and CDR2 as LQKENI. The CDR3 here is CASSPLFDEAFF. The CDR3 DNA sequence: TGTGCCAGCTCACCACTTTTCGATGAAGCTTTCTTT. The full variable domain, its missing parts supplied by reference TRBV18 and TRBJ1-1, is NAGVMQNPRHLVRRRGQEARLRCSPMKGHSHVYWYRQLPEEGLKFMVYLQKENIIDESGMPKERFSAEFPKEGPSILRIQQVVRGDSAAYFCASSPLFDEAFFGQGTRLTVV.

This chain joins TRBV5-1 and TRBJ2-3; a weak D match, TRBD2 (5 bases). V was pared by 4 bases and J by 4 bases, with 13 bases between. Germline V gene sequence: CDR1 SGHRS, CDR2 YFSETQ. The CDR3 has 14 residues. CDR3 nucleotides: TGCGCCAGCAGCCCGACTAATAATGCAGATACGCAGTATTTT. Protein product: CASSPTNNADTQYF.

This chain connects TRBV6-6 to TRBJ1-3; D possibly corresponds to TRBD1 (5 bases). The V and J ends lost 6 bases and 0 bases respectively, with 12 bases between them. CDR3 length: 15 residues. The germline CDR1 and CDR2 sequences are MNHNY and SVGAGI (reference sequence). The CDR3 spells CASRSRQHSGNTIYF. CDR3 DNA sequence: TGTGCCAGCAGAAGCCGACAGCACTCTGGAAACACCATATATTTT.

The chain is built from TRBV6-6 and TRBJ1-5; TRBD1 is a possible D gene (6 bases). The CDR3 has 14 residues. V was cut by 5 bases and J by 5 bases, with 13 bases left in between. The germline V gene encodes CDR1 MNHNY and CDR2 SVGAGI (reference sequence). The CDR3 DNA is TGTGCCAGCAGTACTACAGGGATCCATCAGCCCCAGCATTTT. Protein sequence: CASSTTGIHQPQHF.

The chain recombines TRBV11-2 with TRBJ1-6; no clear D gene. The V gene's germline CDR1 is SGHAT and CDR2 FQNNGV. V lost 1 base and J lost 7, with 8 bases in between. The CDR3 extends over 14 amino acids. The CDR3 coding sequence is TGTGCCAGCAGCTTAGGACGTTTCAATTCACCCCTCCACTTT. Protein product: CASSLGRFNSPLHF.

The chain couples TRBV7-2 to TRBJ2-3; 8 positions agree with TRBD2. The CDR3 totals 17 residues. Trimming cost V 5 bases and J 0 bases; bases outside gene matches: 10. Per the germline V gene, CDR1 is SGHTA and CDR2 is FQGNSA. CDR3 loop: CASSPGGAGGSTDTQYF. DNA for the CDR3: TGTGCCAGCAGCCCCGGTGGGGCGGGAGGTAGCACAGATACGCAGTATTTT.

V gene TRBV12-3 or TRBV12-4 combines with J gene TRBJ2-7, with D perhaps TRBD1 or TRBD2 (5 bases each). Trimming shortened V by 5 bases and J by 12 bases, and 17 bases separated the two germline ends. This CDR3 is 12 amino acids long. CDR3 nucleotide sequence: TGTGCCAGCAGTCCAGGGACGACCAATGGGTACTTC. Translated: CASSPGTTNGYF.

The chain is built from TRBV3-1 (or the pseudogene TRBV3-2) and TRBJ1-3; perhaps TRBD1 as D (5 bases). This CDR3 spans 16 amino acids. Germline assignment: CDR1 LGHDT and CDR2 YNNKEL (reference sequence). Trimming took 1 base from V and 4 from J, leaving 14 bases between them. CDR3 region: CASSQGLRDLGNTIYF. CDR3 coding DNA: TGTGCCAGCAGCCAAGGCTTGAGGGACCTAGGAAACACCATATATTTT.

The genes are TRBV30 and TRBJ2-5, with 10 bases that match TRBD2. The CDR3 length is 15 residues. The V and J ends lost 2 bases and 4 bases, in that order; junction bases with no gene match: 7. Germline V gene lookup returns CDR1 GTSNPN and CDR2 SVGIG (reference sequence). CDR3 nucleotides: TGTGCCTGGAGTCATCTAGCGGGAGCGAGAGAGACCCAGTACTTC. It yields the protein CAWSHLAGARETQYF.

This chain links TRBV28 with TRBJ1-2; D may be TRBD1 (6 bases). V shed 10 bases and J shed 1 base, with 10 bases lying between them. Germline CDR1 MDHEN, CDR2 SYDVKM. The CDR3 covers 12 residues. CDR3 in amino acids: CAIEDSNYGYTF. In DNA, the CDR3 is TGTGCCATCGAGGACAGTAACTATGGCTACACCTTC.

The V call is TRBV6-5, the J call TRBJ2-5; possibly TRBD2 for D (6 bases). CDR3 size: 15 residues. Germline values: CDR1 MNHEY, CDR2 SVGAGI. V was clipped by 0 bases and J by 4 bases, with 12 bases between them. CDR3 residues: CASSYSPGGGETQYF. CDR3 sequence (DNA): TGTGCCAGCAGTTACTCCCCCGGGGGAGGAGAGACCCAGTACTTC.

The chain employs TRBV6-5 and TRBJ1-1; possible D gene TRBD1, 6 bases. Trimming left V 7 bases short and J 6 bases short, with 18 bases between. CDR3 length: 14 residues. The V gene's germline CDR1 is MNHEY and CDR2 SVGAGI. The CDR3 loop reads CASTALGAGAEAFF. In nucleotides, the CDR3 is TGTGCCAGCACCGCCCTAGGGGCAGGGGCTGAAGCTTTCTTT.

The chain combines TRBV6-2 or TRBV6-3 with TRBJ1-1, with 8 bases matching TRBD1. This CDR3 has 15 amino acids. Trimming removed 2 bases from V and 1 base from J; junction bases left unmatched: 3. Germline V gives CDR1 MNHEY, CDR2 SVGEGT. The CDR3 loop reads CASSYGGTGNTEAFF. The CDR3 nucleotides are TGTGCCAGCAGTTACGGCGGGACAGGGAACACTGAAGCTTTCTTT.

The V and J genes are TRBV18 and TRBJ2-5; TRBD1 matches 9 bases. The CDR3 consists of 13 residues. Trimming took 4 bases from V and 5 from J; bases not matched to a gene: 2. Germline V lookup: CDR1 KGHSH, CDR2 LQKENI. The CDR3 is CASSQGQGETQYF. In nucleotides, the CDR3 is TGTGCCAGCTCACAAGGACAGGGGGAGACCCAGTACTTC.

This clone is a singleton in its sample. The chain is built from TRBV11-2 and TRBJ1-3; 7 bases align to TRBD1. V shed 5 bases and J 0 bases; nucleotides not matched to a gene: 4. CDR3 length: 15 amino acids. Per germline, CDR1 SGHAT and CDR2 FQNNGV. CDR3 coding DNA: TGTGCCAGCAGCCTCCCAGGGGGCTCTGGAAACACCATATATTTT. Its translation is CASSLPGGSGNTIYF.

Here the CDR3 DNA reads TGCGCCAGCAGTGATGAGCAGACAGGGGTTTACGAGACCCAGTACTTC. Encoded protein: CASSDEQTGVYETQYF. The chain carries TRBV10-2 and TRBJ2-5; 8 nucleotides line up with TRBD1. The CDR3 is 16 amino acids. The germline CDR1 and CDR2 sequences are WSHSY and SAAADI. After removal of 3 bases from V and 5 bases from J, the junction contained 11 bases not matched to a gene.